The next 30 T cell receptor beta chains were all read from a single sample in a study of early T cells in non-severe SARS-CoV-2 infection. One entry per CDR3 protein, called by TCRdb with MiXCR from the 5' RACE reads. This table has some 63,000 distinct CDR3 sequences, 10% to 15% appearing once. The sequenced material came from whole blood. These receptors were collected from an adult who was a healthcare worker with PCR-confirmed SARS-CoV-2 infection or an uninfected control (not recorded which).

This clonotype was counted a single time. This may be a read error: a much more frequent sequence differs by one nucleotide. V is TRBV18 and J is TRBJ2-1; either TRBD1 or TRBD2 may supply D (6 bases each). The CDR3 is 15 amino acids. V was clipped by 2 bases and J by 5 bases, with 13 bases between them. The germline CDR1 and CDR2 sequences are KGHSH and LQKENI. As DNA, the CDR3 is TGTGCCAGCTCACCAGGACAGCGGGCAGACAATGAGCAGTTCTTC. Translating it yields CASSPGQRADNEQFF. The full variable domain, with the rest looked up from reference TRBV18 and TRBJ2-1, is NAGVMQNPRHLVRRRGQEARLRCSPMKGHSHVYWYRQLPEEGLKFMVYLQKENIIDESGMPKERFSAEFPKEGPSILRIQQVVRGDSAAYFCASSPGQRADNEQFFGPGTRLTVL.

The chain uses TRBV6-5 and TRBJ2-2; D gene unclear. This CDR3 comprises 12 residues. V lost 1 base to trimming and J lost 7 bases, with 4 bases between them. Germline CDR1 is MNHEY and CDR2 is SVGAGI. DNA of the CDR3: TGTGCCAGCAGTTACTGGAGCGGGGAGCTGTTTTTT. The encoded protein is CASSYWSGELFF.

This clonotype was observed many times. The chain is built from TRBV20-1 and TRBJ2-5; 8 bases fit TRBD2. This CDR3 has 17 amino acids. Germline V gene lookup returns CDR1 DFQATT and CDR2 SNEGSKA (reference sequence). Losses at the gene ends were 5 bases for V and 0 bases for J; bases not matched to a gene: 14. CDR3: CSAHWTSLAPYQETQYF. The CDR3 DNA follows: TGCAGTGCTCATTGGACTAGCCTCGCCCCGTACCAAGAGACCCAGTACTTC.

The table lists this clonotype with many counts. The chain recombines TRBV29-1 with TRBJ1-3, with D unresolved. This CDR3 contains 11 residues. CDR1 SQVTM and CDR2 ANQGSEA come from the germline V gene. The V end lost 6 bases, the J end lost 8 bases, and 11 bases lay between the germline ends. The CDR3: CSVVYGYTIYF. The CDR3, as DNA: TGCAGCGTCGTTTACGGTTACACCATATATTTT.

The sample holds many counts of this clonotype. The chain has TRBV12-3 or TRBV12-4 and TRBJ1-1; weak D call: TRBD1 (6 bases). V was cut by 2 bases and J by 3 bases, with 10 bases left in between. The CDR3 is 14 residues long. The chain's CDR3 is CASSLRGRDTEAFF. In DNA, the CDR3 is TGTGCCAGCAGTTTACGGGGGCGTGACACTGAAGCTTTCTTT.

This clonotype was counted many times. This rearrangement joins TRBV3-1 to TRBJ2-1; D might be TRBD2 (6 bases). CDR1 is LGHDT, CDR2 YNNKEL, per germline (reference sequence). V dropped 7 bases and J dropped 10 bases, with 11 bases sitting between them. The CDR3 extends over 11 amino acids. CDR3 in amino acids: CASNEAGEQFF. The CDR3, as DNA: TGTGCCAGCAACGAGGCGGGAGAGCAGTTCTTC.

There are many counts of this clonotype. The chain couples TRBV7-3 to TRBJ2-7; no clear D gene. The length of the CDR3 is 13 residues. The germline V gene encodes CDR1 SGHTA and CDR2 FQGTGA. V was clipped by 3 bases and J by 7 bases, with 13 bases between them. The CDR3 region has the DNA TGTGCCAGCAGCTTGACACCGATGGGTGAGCAGTACTTC. Translated, it gives CASSLTPMGEQYF.

This clonotype was seen ten or more times. This sequence joins TRBV10-2 and TRBJ2-6; tentative D call: TRBD2 (5 bases). The CDR3 consists of 16 residues. The germline gives CDR1 WSHSY, CDR2 SAAADI. V gave up 0 bases and J gave up 2 bases, with 8 bases separating them. CDR3 DNA: TGCGCCAGCAGTGAGTCGAGGGCAACTGGGGCCAACGTCCTGACTTTC. The encoded protein is CASSESRATGANVLTF.

At least ten counts were recorded for this clonotype. The genes are TRBV7-6 and TRBJ2-5, with D possibly called TRBD1 or TRBD2 (5 bases each). The CDR3 consists of 14 residues. Germline CDR1 is SGHVS and CDR2 is FNYEAQ. V was clipped by 5 bases and J by 3 bases, with 13 bases between them. The CDR3 coding sequence is TGTGCCAGCAGCCTCCTCGGGGCCGAAGAGACCCAGTACTTC. The encoded protein is CASSLLGAEETQYF.

Details on this clonotype: A much larger clonotype is one base distant, so this may be a read error. The chain links TRBV3-1 to TRBJ2-7, with D hard to call. The CDR3 length is 14 residues. The V gene's germline CDR1 is LGHDT and CDR2 YNNKEL (reference sequence). Trimming removed 1 base at V and 7 bases at J, with 14 bases between. The CDR3 nucleotides are TGTGCCAGCAGCCAAGTCATGTTCCGGCGAGAGCAGTACTTC. It is translated as CASSQVMFRREQYF.

This clonotype was seen many times. V gene TRBV18 combines with J gene TRBJ1-2, with TRBD1 identical over 7 bases. The CDR3 sequence is 13 residues long. V was pared by 5 bases and J by 4 bases, with 4 bases of the junction left unmatched. Looked up from germline, CDR1 is KGHSH and CDR2 is LQKENI. The CDR3 reads CASSYGQAYGYTF. CDR3 DNA: TGTGCCAGCTCATACGGACAGGCCTATGGCTACACCTTC.

This clonotype appeared many times. The chain is built from TRBV7-2 and TRBJ2-3; TRBD2 matches at 8 bases. The germline CDR1 and CDR2 sequences are SGHTA and FQGNSA. The CDR3 is made up of 13 amino acids. V shed 5 bases and J 11 bases; nucleotides not matched to a gene: 9. For the CDR3, the DNA is TGTGCCAGCAGCCGAAACAGCGGGGGAGTGCAGTATTTT. Protein sequence: CASSRNSGGVQYF.

This clonotype was picked up many times. The chain is built from TRBV5-1 and TRBJ1-3; perhaps TRBD1 as D (5 bases). The CDR3 has 19 amino acids. V lost 5 bases and J lost 2, with 26 bases in between. CDR1 and CDR2 from the germline V gene are SGHRS and YFSETQ. The CDR3 bases are TGCGCCAGCAGTCCGGGACTAATTCTTTCGACGGCGGCTGGAAACACCATATATTTT. This sequence encodes CASSPGLILSTAAGNTIYF.

This clonotype was detected many times. This chain uses TRBV4-3 with TRBJ1-2; no reliable D call. Trimming took off 2 bases at V and 2 bases at J, with 6 bases between the two ends. The CDR3 is 13 amino acids. Germline V CDR1 and CDR2: LGHNA, YSLEER. Written as DNA, the CDR3 is TGCGCCAGCAGCCAACATAAAAACTATGGCTACACCTTC. Translating gives CASSQHKNYGYTF.

This clonotype was seen a handful of times. The chain combines TRBV19 with TRBJ2-5, with D perhaps matching TRBD1 (6 bases). The germline gives CDR1 LNHDA, CDR2 SQIVND (reference sequence). CDR3 size: 16 residues. Trimming removed 1 base at V and 0 bases at J, with 12 bases between. The chain's CDR3 is CASSIGGPLYQETQYF. In nucleotides, the CDR3 is TGTGCCAGTAGTATAGGGGGGCCGCTTTACCAAGAGACCCAGTACTTC.

This clonotype was detected a few times. The CDR3 loop is CAWSFEGEHYEQYF. CDR3 nucleotide sequence: TGTGCCTGGAGCTTTGAGGGTGAGCACTACGAGCAGTACTTC. The rearrangement joins TRBV30 to TRBJ2-7; the D gene is possibly TRBD2 (5 bases). The V and J ends lost 3 bases and 3 bases respectively, with 15 bases between them. This CDR3 comprises 14 residues. Per germline, CDR1 GTSNPN and CDR2 SVGIG (reference sequence).

The chain joins TRBV2 to TRBJ2-6; a possible D gene is TRBD1 (5 bases). The CDR3 spans 15 residues. Per the germline V gene, CDR1 is SNHLY and CDR2 is FYNNEI. Trimming removed 6 bases from V and 0 bases from J, with 9 bases in between. CDR3 sequence reads: CASRGLRSGANVLTF. The CDR3 DNA follows: TGTGCCAGCAGGGGGCTTCGCTCTGGGGCCAACGTCCTGACTTTC.

The chain couples TRBV7-2 to TRBJ2-3, with 8 positions matching TRBD2. Trimming cost V 1 base and J 2 bases; bases outside gene matches: 8. Germline V CDR1 and CDR2: SGHTA, FQGNSA. This CDR3 spans 17 amino acids. The CDR3 reads CASSLVWAGLDTDTQYF. The DNA for the CDR3 is TGTGCCAGCAGCTTAGTATGGGCGGGACTAGACACAGATACGCAGTATTTT.

This clonotype was counted ten times or more. The rearrangement links TRBV7-2 to TRBJ1-5; 11 bases fit TRBD1. V shed 5 bases and J 6 bases; nucleotides not matched to a gene: 3. CDR3 length: 14 residues. The germline CDR1 and CDR2 sequences are SGHTA and FQGNSA. This CDR3 reads CASSAGTGGQPQHF. Written as DNA, the CDR3 is TGTGCCAGCAGCGCCGGGACAGGGGGTCAGCCCCAGCATTTT. The variable domain in full, with the rest retrieved from reference TRBV7-2 and TRBJ1-5, is GAGVSQSPSNKVTEKGKDVELRCDPISGHTALYWYRQSLGQGLEFLIYFQGNSAPDKSGLPSDRFSAERTGGSVSTLTIQRTQQEDSAVYLCASSAGTGGQPQHFGDGTRLSIL.

This clonotype was picked up a small number of times. The chain uses TRBV12-3 or TRBV12-4 and TRBJ2-1, with 7 nucleotides matching TRBD2. The CDR3 contains 14 residues. V lost 6 bases and J lost 6; bases outside the gene matches: 8. CDR3 sequence reads: CASRESGAVNEQFF. CDR3 DNA sequence: TGTGCCAGCAGGGAGAGCGGGGCGGTCAATGAGCAGTTCTTC.

This clonotype showed up many times. The rearrangement uses TRBV7-9 and TRBJ1-5; no reliable D call. Trimming shortened V by 3 bases and J by 4 bases, and 4 bases separated the two germline ends. Germline CDR1 reads SEHNR; CDR2 reads FQNEAQ (reference sequence). CDR3 length: 12 amino acids. CDR3 amino acids: CASSFSNQPQHF. The CDR3 DNA follows: TGTGCCAGCAGCTTTAGTAATCAGCCCCAGCATTTT.

This clonotype was counted ten times or more. The chain joins TRBV2 to TRBJ1-6; D unclear. Deletions cut 1 base from V and 11 bases from J, with 12 bases between. The CDR3 length is 14 residues. CDR1 is SNHLY and CDR2 is FYNNEI in the germline V gene. The chain's CDR3 is CASSEVLEDAPLHF. The DNA for the CDR3 is TGTGCCAGCAGTGAAGTTTTAGAGGACGCACCCCTCCACTTT.

This clonotype has ten or more counts. This chain links TRBV19 with TRBJ1-5; maybe TRBD1 (6 bases). Trimming took 4 bases from V and 7 from J, leaving 14 bases between them. This CDR3 comprises 14 residues. Germline CDR1 reads LNHDA; CDR2 reads SQIVND (reference sequence). The CDR3 DNA reads as TGTGCCAGTAGTAGAGACAGGTTCTCGCAGCCCCAGCATTTT. Translation: CASSRDRFSQPQHF.

This clonotype was recorded at least ten times. The V and J genes are TRBV6-5 and TRBJ2-1, with TRBD1 identical over 9 bases. CDR3 length: 15 residues. Losses at the gene ends were 7 bases for V and 4 bases for J; bases not matched to a gene: 8. Germline-derived CDR1 and CDR2 are MNHEY and SVGAGI. CDR3 in amino acids: CASKWGGQGYNEQFF. Here the CDR3 DNA reads TGTGCCAGCAAGTGGGGGGGACAGGGATACAATGAGCAGTTCTTC.

The chain couples TRBV19 to TRBJ2-4, with D perhaps matching TRBD2 (5 bases). The V end was cut by 4 bases, the J end by 0 bases, with 13 bases between. The CDR3 consists of 16 residues. The germline gives CDR1 LNHDA, CDR2 SQIVND (reference sequence). Here the CDR3 reads CASSTRGDLAKNIQYF. The CDR3 DNA is TGTGCCAGTAGTACCCGGGGAGACCTAGCCAAAAACATTCAGTACTTC.

Points on this clonotype: This may come from a read error, since a much larger clone is one base off. V is TRBV29-1 and J is TRBJ1-1, with a weak D call TRBD1 (6 bases). The CDR3 consists of 15 residues. CDR1 and CDR2 from the germline V gene are SQVTM and ANQGSEA. DNA of the CDR3: TGCAGCGTGGCCGGGACACTCGAACGGAACACTGAAGCTTTGTTT. This encodes CSVAGTLERNTEALF.

This clonotype was seen a few times. The chain links TRBV20-1 to TRBJ1-5; a weak D match, TRBD1 (6 bases). CDR3 size: 15 residues. V lost 0 bases to trimming and J lost 1 base, with 10 bases between them. Per the germline V gene, CDR1 is DFQATT and CDR2 is SNEGSKA (reference sequence). CDR3 in amino acids: CSARDHGQSNQPQHF. DNA for the CDR3: TGCAGTGCTAGAGATCATGGACAGAGCAATCAGCCCCAGCATTTT.

This clonotype was seen many times. The chain couples TRBV29-1 to TRBJ1-2; 8 bases map to TRBD1. J gave up 4 bases and V 4 bases, and 5 bases lay outside the gene matches. The CDR3 sequence is 13 residues long. Germline lookup yields CDR1 SQVTM and CDR2 ANQGSEA. CDR3: CSVGTGQGYGYTF. In DNA form, the CDR3 reads TGCAGCGTTGGGACAGGGCAGGGCTATGGCTACACCTTC. Full variable domain (missing parts from reference TRBV29-1 and TRBJ1-2): SAVISQKPSRDICQRGTSLTIQCQVDSQVTMMFWYRQQPGQSLTLIATANQGSEATYESGFVIDKFPISRPNLTFSTLTVSNMSPEDSSIYLCSVGTGQGYGYTFGSGTRLTVV.

The rearrangement joins TRBV19 to TRBJ1-5; maybe TRBD1 (5 bases). The CDR3 runs 14 residues. CDR1 and CDR2 from the germline V gene are LNHDA and SQIVND (reference sequence). V gave up 5 bases and J gave up 7 bases, with 15 bases separating them. This CDR3 reads CASSSRGTGQPQHF. CDR3 DNA: TGTGCCAGTAGTTCCCGGGGGACTGGGCAGCCCCAGCATTTT. Based on the CDR3 plus reference TRBV19 and TRBJ1-5, the full variable domain is DGGITQSPKYLFRKEGQNVTLSCEQNLNHDAMYWYRQDPGQGLRLIYYSQIVNDFQKGDIAEGYSVSREKKESFPLTVTSAQKNPTAFYLCASSSRGTGQPQHFGDGTRLSIL.

This rearrangement joins TRBV5-1 to TRBJ1-1; 10 nucleotides align to TRBD1. Germline CDR1 reads SGHRS; CDR2 reads YFSETQ. The length of the CDR3 is 15 residues. V lost 4 bases, J lost 1 base, and 4 bases stayed unmatched. The CDR3: CASSGDRGPNTEAFF. The DNA for the CDR3 is TGCGCCAGCAGCGGTGACAGGGGGCCGAACACTGAAGCTTTCTTT.